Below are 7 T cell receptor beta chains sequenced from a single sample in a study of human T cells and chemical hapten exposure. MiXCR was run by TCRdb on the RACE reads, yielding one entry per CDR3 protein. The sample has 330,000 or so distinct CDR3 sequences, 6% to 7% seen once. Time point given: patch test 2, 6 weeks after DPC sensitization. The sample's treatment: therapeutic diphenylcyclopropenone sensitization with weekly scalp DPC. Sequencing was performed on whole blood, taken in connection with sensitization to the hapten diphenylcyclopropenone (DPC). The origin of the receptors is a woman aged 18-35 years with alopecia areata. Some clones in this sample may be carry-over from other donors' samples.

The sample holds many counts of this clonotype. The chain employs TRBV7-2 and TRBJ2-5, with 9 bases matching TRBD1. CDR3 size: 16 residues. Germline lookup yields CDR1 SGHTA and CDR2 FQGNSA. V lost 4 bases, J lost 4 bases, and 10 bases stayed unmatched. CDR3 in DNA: TGTGCCAGCAGCTCCCTGGACAGGGGAGGTAGAGAGACCCAGTACTTC. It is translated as CASSSLDRGGRETQYF.

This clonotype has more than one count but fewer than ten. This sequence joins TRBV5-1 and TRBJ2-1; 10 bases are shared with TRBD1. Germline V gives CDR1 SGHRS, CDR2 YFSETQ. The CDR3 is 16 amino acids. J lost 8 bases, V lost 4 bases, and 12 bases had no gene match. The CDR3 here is CASSSGVGQGIHEQFF. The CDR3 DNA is TGCGCCAGCAGCAGTGGGGTGGGACAGGGGATACATGAGCAGTTCTTC.

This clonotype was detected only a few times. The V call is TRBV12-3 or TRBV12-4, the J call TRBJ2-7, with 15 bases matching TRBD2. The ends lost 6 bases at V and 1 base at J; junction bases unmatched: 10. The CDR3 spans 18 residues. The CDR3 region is CASRGTSGGPHSSYEQYF. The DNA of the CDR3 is TGTGCCAGCAGGGGGACTAGCGGGGGGCCCCACTCTTCCTACGAGCAGTACTTC.

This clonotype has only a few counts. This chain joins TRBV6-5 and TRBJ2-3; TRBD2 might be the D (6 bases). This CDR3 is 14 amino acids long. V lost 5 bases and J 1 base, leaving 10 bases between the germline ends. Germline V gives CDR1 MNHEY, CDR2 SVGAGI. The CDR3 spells CASSRSSGTDTQYF. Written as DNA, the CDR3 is TGTGCCAGCAGTCGGTCTAGCGGCACAGATACGCAGTATTTT.

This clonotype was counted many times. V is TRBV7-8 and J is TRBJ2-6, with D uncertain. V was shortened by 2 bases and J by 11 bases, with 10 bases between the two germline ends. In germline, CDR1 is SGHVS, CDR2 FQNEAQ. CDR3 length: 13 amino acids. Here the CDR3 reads CASSLPGQDVLTF. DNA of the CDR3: TGTGCCAGCAGCTTACCCGGTCAGGACGTCCTGACTTTC.

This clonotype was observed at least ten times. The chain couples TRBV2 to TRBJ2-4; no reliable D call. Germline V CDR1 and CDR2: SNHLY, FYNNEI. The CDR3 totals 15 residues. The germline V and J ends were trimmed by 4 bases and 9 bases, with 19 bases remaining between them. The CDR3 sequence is CASSVRANEFGIQYF. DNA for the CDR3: TGTGCCAGCAGTGTCCGGGCCAACGAGTTTGGCATTCAGTACTTC.

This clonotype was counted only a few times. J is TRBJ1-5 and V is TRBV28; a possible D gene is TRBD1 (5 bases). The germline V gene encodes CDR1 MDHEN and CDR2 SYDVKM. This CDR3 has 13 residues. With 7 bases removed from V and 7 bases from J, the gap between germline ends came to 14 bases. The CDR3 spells CASTIGREQPQHF. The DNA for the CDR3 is TGTGCCAGCACCATAGGCAGGGAACAGCCCCAGCATTTT.